The next 18 T cell receptor beta chains were all read from a single sample in a study of blood T cell repertoires in COVID-19 (dated by TCRdb to the early 2020s). The protocol used for the library was the immunoSEQ multiplex PCR assay. TCRdb carries this immuneACCESS record with in-frame sequences only. Its versions omit some clonotypes, under half of them owing to an unresolved V gene in the studies checked, with the rest unexplained. A total of approximately 350,000 clones appear in this sample, more than 75% of them only once. Under 3.5% of the sample lies in the top ten. Material: peripheral blood. Receptors were obtained from a woman aged 18-30 years who had recovered from COVID-19.

V is TRBV7-9 and J is TRBJ2-3; D is ambiguous. The V end lost 1 base, the J end lost 0 bases, and 14 bases lay between the germline ends. In germline, CDR1 is SEHNR, CDR2 FQNEAQ (reference sequence). The CDR3 covers 17 residues. CDR3 loop: CASSLGVAALSTDTQYF. In DNA, the CDR3 is TGTGCCAGCAGCTTAGGGGTGGCGGCACTTAGCACAGATACGCAGTATTTT.

The J gene is TRBJ2-2, the V gene TRBV12-5, with D possibly being TRBD1 (6 bases). Germline V gene sequence: CDR1 LGHNT, CDR2 FRNRAP. V was shortened by 0 bases and J by 4 bases, with 9 bases between the two germline ends. This CDR3 comprises 15 residues. The chain's CDR3 is CASGLVIRGTGELFF. The CDR3 region has the DNA TGTGCTAGTGGTTTGGTAATCAGGGGCACCGGGGAGCTGTTTTTT.

This rearrangement joins TRBV7-2 to TRBJ1-5, with D perhaps TRBD1 (6 bases). The CDR3 is made up of 15 amino acids. Germline CDR1 SGHTA, CDR2 FQGNSA. V was clipped by 2 bases and J by 5 bases, with 13 bases between them. CDR3 DNA: TGTGCCAGCAGCTTACGGAGCAGGGGCTATCAGCCCCAGCATTTT. Protein product: CASSLRSRGYQPQHF.

The rearrangement uses TRBV23-1 and TRBJ2-7; TRBD2 might be the D (6 bases). TRBV23-1 qualifies as an ORF whose function is uncertain. This CDR3 comprises 15 residues. V was shortened by 3 bases and J by 2 bases, with 14 bases between the two germline ends. This chain's CDR3 is CASSHFRRETYEQYV. The CDR3 region has the DNA TGCGCCAGCAGTCATTTTAGGAGGGAAACCTACGAGCAGTACGTC.

This clone has a count of ten or more. The chain is built from TRBV14 and TRBJ1-5, with TRBD1 matching over 8 bases. This CDR3 region has 16 residues. Germline V gives CDR1 SGHDN, CDR2 FVKESK. The V segment lost 1 base and the J segment 7 bases; nucleotides outside the gene matches: 9. Here the CDR3 reads CASSQGSRDRNQPQHF. DNA of the CDR3: TGTGCCAGCAGCCAAGGATCCCGGGACAGGAACCAGCCCCAGCATTTT.

This rearrangement joins TRBV27 to TRBJ2-1; D ambiguous. The V gene's germline CDR1 is MNHEY and CDR2 SMNVEV (reference sequence). The CDR3 length is 14 residues. Trimming left V 6 bases short and J 8 bases short, with 17 bases between. CDR3 sequence reads: CASSPQSRVDEQFF. The CDR3 nucleotides read TGTGCCAGCAGCCCCCAATCCCGGGTCGATGAGCAGTTCTTC.

This rearrangement joins TRBV11-3 to TRBJ2-3; 7 nucleotides match TRBD2. CDR1 is SGHNT, CDR2 YENEEA, per germline. CDR3 length: 16 residues. V gave up 7 bases and J gave up 2 bases; unmatched junction bases: 12. This CDR3 reads CASTLGGRADTDTQYF. CDR3 nucleotides: TGTGCCAGCACCCTGGGGGGGAGGGCCGACACAGATACGCAGTATTTT.

This rearrangement joins TRBV19 to TRBJ2-1; TRBD2 matches at 8 bases. This CDR3 is 16 amino acids long. Germline V gene lookup returns CDR1 LNHDA and CDR2 SQIVND (reference sequence). J lost 7 bases, V lost 1 base, and 9 bases had no gene match. The CDR3 region is CASSIAPGAGGNEQFF. CDR3 bases: TGTGCCAGTAGTATAGCCCCGGGGGCGGGGGGTAATGAGCAGTTCTTC.

The rearrangement uses TRBV6-5 and TRBJ1-6; D gene ambiguous. Germline V gene sequence: CDR1 MNHEY, CDR2 SVGAGI. This CDR3 comprises 14 residues. V was shortened by 2 bases and J by 10 bases, with 12 bases between the two germline ends. Here the CDR3 reads CASSYRFSGSPLHF. The CDR3 nucleotides read TGTGCCAGCAGTTACCGGTTCTCGGGATCACCCCTCCACTTT.

The rearrangement links TRBV7-2 to TRBJ1-1, with 9 nucleotides matching TRBD1. With V trimmed by 4 bases and J by 6 bases, 9 bases remained unmatched. The CDR3 is 15 amino acids. Germline V gene sequence: CDR1 SGHTA, CDR2 FQGNSA. The CDR3 DNA sequence: TGTGCCAGCAGCTACCTACAGGGGGCGGGCGCTGAAGCTTTCTTT. Translated, it gives CASSYLQGAGAEAFF.

V gene TRBV29-1 combines with J gene TRBJ2-3; TRBD1 matches 7 bases. This CDR3 is 13 amino acids long. In germline, CDR1 is SQVTM, CDR2 ANQGSEA. With V trimmed by 6 bases and J by 2 bases, 5 bases remained unmatched. As DNA, the CDR3 is TGCAGCGTAGGACAGGCTCCCACAGATACGCAGTATTTT. This sequence encodes CSVGQAPTDTQYF.

Details on this clone: This specimen includes other DNA sequences encoding the same CDR3. V usage is TRBV7-2 and J usage is TRBJ1-2; D is undetermined. This CDR3 has 15 residues. Germline CDR1 SGHTA, CDR2 FQGNSA. V lost 0 bases and J 4 bases, leaving 12 bases between the germline ends. CDR3 sequence (DNA): TGTGCCAGCAGCTTAGCGGGGAGGCAGACCTATGGCTACACCTTC. Its translation: CASSLAGRQTYGYTF. The full variable domain, completed using reference TRBV7-2 and TRBJ1-2, is GAGVSQSPSNKVTEKGKDVELRCDPISGHTALYWYRQSLGQGLEFLIYFQGNSAPDKSGLPSDRFSAERTGGSVSTLTIQRTQQEDSAVYLCASSLAGRQTYGYTFGSGTRLTVV.

This chain uses TRBV6-6 with TRBJ1-5; D gene ambiguous. Germline V gene lookup returns CDR1 MNHNY and CDR2 SVGAGI (reference sequence). The CDR3 runs to 13 residues. V was cut by 5 bases and J by 5 bases, with 10 bases left in between. CDR3: CASSPHPHQPQHF. The CDR3 DNA sequence: TGTGCCAGCAGTCCACATCCGCATCAGCCCCAGCATTTT.

The chain carries TRBV14 and TRBJ2-1; tentative D call: TRBD2 (6 bases). This CDR3 contains 17 residues. Trimming stripped 2 bases from V and 4 bases from J, with 18 bases between. From germline, CDR1 is SGHDN and CDR2 FVKESK. CDR3 DNA: TGTGCCAGCAGCCAACGGACCACTAGCCGGGATTACAATGAGCAGTTCTTC. This translates into CASSQRTTSRDYNEQFF.

The J gene is TRBJ2-5, the V gene TRBV9; 7 bases are a match to TRBD1. The CDR3 spans 16 residues. Losses at the gene ends were 0 bases for V and 2 bases for J; bases not matched to a gene: 7. Germline values: CDR1 SGDLS, CDR2 YYNGEE. The CDR3 loop is CASSVAGGSPQETQYF. DNA for the CDR3: TGTGCCAGCAGCGTAGCAGGGGGATCCCCACAAGAGACCCAGTACTTC.

This rearrangement joins TRBV2 to TRBJ2-7; 9 nucleotides line up with TRBD1. Trimming took 7 bases from V and 4 from J; bases not matched to a gene: 8. The germline V gene has CDR1 SNHLY and CDR2 FYNNEI. This CDR3 is 14 amino acids long. The CDR3 sequence: CASKWDRARYEQYV. Here the CDR3 DNA reads TGTGCCAGCAAGTGGGACAGGGCGAGATACGAGCAGTACGTC.

This chain's CDR3 is CASSYEGTSGQPQHF. The CDR3 DNA reads as TGTGCCAGCAGTTACGAAGGGACAAGTGGTCAGCCCCAGCATTTT. The rearrangement joins TRBV6-2 or TRBV6-3 to TRBJ1-5; D perhaps matches TRBD1 (6 bases). CDR3 length equals 15 residues. V shed 2 bases and J shed 6 bases, with 14 bases lying between them. Germline-derived CDR1 and CDR2 are MNHEY and SVGEGT.

The sample holds one count of this clone. The chain joins TRBV9 to TRBJ1-2; TRBD1 agrees at 10 bases. V shed 5 bases, J shed 2 bases, and the junction held 0 bases outside the gene matches. The germline V gene has CDR1 SGDLS and CDR2 YYNGEE. This CDR3 comprises 13 residues. Here the CDR3 DNA reads TGTGCCAGCAGGGACAGGGGGAACTATGGCTACACCTTC. Its translation is CASRDRGNYGYTF.